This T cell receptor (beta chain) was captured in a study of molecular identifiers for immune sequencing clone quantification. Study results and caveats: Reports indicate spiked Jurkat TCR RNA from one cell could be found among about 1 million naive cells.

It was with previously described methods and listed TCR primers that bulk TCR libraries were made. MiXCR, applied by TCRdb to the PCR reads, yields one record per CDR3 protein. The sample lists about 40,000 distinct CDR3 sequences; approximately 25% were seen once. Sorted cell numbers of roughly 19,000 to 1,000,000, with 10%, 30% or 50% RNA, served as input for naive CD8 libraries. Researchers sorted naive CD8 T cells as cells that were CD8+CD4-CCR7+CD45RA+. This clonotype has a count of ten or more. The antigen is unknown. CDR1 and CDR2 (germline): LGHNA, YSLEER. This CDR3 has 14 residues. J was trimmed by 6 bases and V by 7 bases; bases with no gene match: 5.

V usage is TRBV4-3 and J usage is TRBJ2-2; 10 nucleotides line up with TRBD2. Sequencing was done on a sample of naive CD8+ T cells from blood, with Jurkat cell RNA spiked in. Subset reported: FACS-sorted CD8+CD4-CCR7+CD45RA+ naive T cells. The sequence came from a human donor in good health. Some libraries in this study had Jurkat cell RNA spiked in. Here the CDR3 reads CASKQRGGPGELFF. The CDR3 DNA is TGCGCCAGCAAACAGCGGGGGGGCCCCGGGGAGCTGTTTTTT.